One sample yielded the 6 T cell receptor beta chains listed below, sequenced in a study of cytomegalovirus exposure and HLA in healthy donors (dated by TCRdb to about 2017). The library was prepared using the immunoSEQ multiplex PCR assay. The multiplex PCR relied on a mix of 60 forward primers for TCR Vbeta segments and 13 reverse primers for TCR Jbeta segments. This is the immuneACCESS table as TCRdb keeps it, with only in-frame sequences that have V and J called. A part of the clones is gone; compared with another copy, unresolved V genes explain less than half, and the rest is unexplained. A total of 220,000 or so clones appear in this sample, 82% of them only once. The ten largest clonotypes hold 2.5% to 3% of the sample. Material: PBMCs. These receptors originate from a woman between 35 and 50 years old in good health and CMV-seronegative.

J is TRBJ2-1 and V is TRBV30; 12 nucleotides line up with TRBD2. After removal of 3 bases from V and 10 bases from J, the junction contained 10 bases not matched to a gene. Germline V lookup: CDR1 GTSNPN, CDR2 SVGIG (reference sequence). The CDR3 is 15 residues long. CDR3 sequence (DNA): TGTGCCTGGAGCCCGACACCCGGGACTAGCGGGGAGCAGTTCTTC. Encoded protein: CAWSPTPGTSGEQFF.

This clone showed up just a few times. The V call is TRBV7-9, the J call TRBJ2-2, with 7 positions matching TRBD2. The CDR3 contains 14 residues. Per the germline V gene, CDR1 is SEHNR and CDR2 is FQNEAQ (reference sequence). Germline trimming cut 5 bases from V and 9 bases from J; bases unmatched to any gene: 9. The CDR3 bases are TGTGCCAGCAGCGCCCCAGGGAGGGGCTGGGAGCTGTTTTTT. Its translation is CASSAPGRGWELFF.

In this sample, this clone turned up once. V is TRBV30 and J is TRBJ1-1, with a tentative D call TRBD1 (5 bases). The CDR3 consists of 13 residues. V shed 2 bases and J shed 4 bases, with 11 bases lying between them. Germline lookup yields CDR1 GTSNPN and CDR2 SVGIG (reference sequence). The CDR3 coding sequence is TGTGCCTGGAGTACCTGGGGGGGCACTGAAGCTTTCTTT. This translates into CAWSTWGGTEAFF.

This chain connects TRBV18 to TRBJ1-1; possibly TRBD1 for D (6 bases). This CDR3 is built from 19 residues. Trimming took 1 base from V and 2 from J, leaving 23 bases between them. CDR1 is KGHSH, CDR2 LQKENI, per germline. The CDR3 nucleotides are TGTGCCAGCTCACCACGTAGTACAGGGCAGGGCGGGGGTAACACTGAAGCTTTCTTT. It specifies CASSPRSTGQGGGNTEAFF.

This chain uses TRBV9 with TRBJ2-3; 9 bases fit TRBD2. Unmatched junction bases numbered 17, after V lost 8 bases and J lost 1 base. Germline CDR1 SGDLS, CDR2 YYNGEE. The CDR3 is 18 residues long. The CDR3 DNA is TGTGCCAGTCAGCCAGAAACGGGACTAGCTTATGGCACAGATACGCAGTATTTT. This codes for CASQPETGLAYGTDTQYF.

This clone turned up a few times. The V call is TRBV30, the J call TRBJ2-5, with TRBD2 matching over 9 bases. J lost 3 bases, V lost 1 base, and 24 bases had no gene match. CDR1 GTSNPN and CDR2 SVGIG come from the germline V gene (reference sequence). This CDR3 contains 21 residues. CDR3 amino acids: CAWSAPSFLGWAGGREETQYF. The DNA for the CDR3 is TGTGCCTGGAGTGCCCCTAGCTTCCTAGGTTGGGCGGGAGGGAGGGAAGAGACCCAGTACTTC.